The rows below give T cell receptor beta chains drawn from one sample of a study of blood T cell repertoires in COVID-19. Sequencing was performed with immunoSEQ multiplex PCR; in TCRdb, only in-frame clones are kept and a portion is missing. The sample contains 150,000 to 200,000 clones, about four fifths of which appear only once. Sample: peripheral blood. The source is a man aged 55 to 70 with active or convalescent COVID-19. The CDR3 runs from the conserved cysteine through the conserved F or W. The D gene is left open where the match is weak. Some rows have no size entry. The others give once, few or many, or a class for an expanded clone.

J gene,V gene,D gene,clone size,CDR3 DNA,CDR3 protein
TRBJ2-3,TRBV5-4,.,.,TGTGCCAGCAGCCGAGAGCAGGGCCCAGATACGCAGTATTTT,CASSREQGPDTQYF
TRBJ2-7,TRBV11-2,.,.,TGTGCCAGCAGCCAGGGGTCAGGCTACGAGCAGTACTTC,CASSQGSGYEQYF
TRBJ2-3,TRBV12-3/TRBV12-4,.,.,TGTGCCACAGGGGTGAGCACAGATACGCAGTATTTT,CATGVSTDTQYF
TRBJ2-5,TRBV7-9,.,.,TGTGCCAGCAGCTTAGCAGGGGCACTCGCGGGACAAGAGACCCAGTACTTC,CASSLAGALAGQETQYF
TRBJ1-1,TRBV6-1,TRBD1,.,TGTGCCAGCAGTGAAAAGACAGGGTTAAACACTGAAGCTTTCTTT,CASSEKTGLNTEAFF
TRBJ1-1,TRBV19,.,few,TGTGCCAGTAGGCCGGGACACCGGAACACTGAAGCTTTCTTT,CASRPGHRNTEAFF
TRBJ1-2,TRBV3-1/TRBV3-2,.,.,TGTGCCAGCAGCCAACGGACAGTGCAGGGCTACACCTTC,CASSQRTVQGYTF
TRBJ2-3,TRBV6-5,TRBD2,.,TGTGCCAGTACCGGGACTATCACCACAGATACGCAGTATTTT,CASTGTITTDTQYF
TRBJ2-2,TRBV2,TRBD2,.,TGTGCCAGTGGGGGGGGACCCACCGGGGAGCTGTTTTTT,CASGGGPTGELFF
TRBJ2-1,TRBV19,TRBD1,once,TGTGCCAGTCTAAGAACCCCGGGACAGGGGGCCCGGAATGAGCAGTTCTTC,CASLRTPGQGARNEQFF
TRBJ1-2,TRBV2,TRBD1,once,TGTGCCAGCAGCACGGACAGGGGGCGGATTGGCTACACCTTC,CASSTDRGRIGYTF
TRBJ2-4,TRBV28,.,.,TGTGCCAGCAGTGTAGAGGGTCAGAACATTCAGTACTTC,CASSVEGQNIQYF
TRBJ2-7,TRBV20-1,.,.,TGCAGTGCATCGACAGGCTACGAGCAGTACTTC,CSASTGYEQYF
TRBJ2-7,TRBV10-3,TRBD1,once,TGTGCCATCAGTGAACGGCAGGGGGCCTACGAGCAGTACTTC,CAISERQGAYEQYF
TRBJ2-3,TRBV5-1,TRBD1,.,TGCGCCAGCAGCTTGGCAGGACAGGGGATCCCAGATACGCAGTATTTT,CASSLAGQGIPDTQYF
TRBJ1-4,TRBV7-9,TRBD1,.,TGTGCCAGCAGCTTAGACAGGGGGCCGTCCCTTGCAACTAATGAAAAACTGTTTTTT,CASSLDRGPSLATNEKLFF
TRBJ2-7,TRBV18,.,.,TGTGCCAGCTCACTAACAGGAACCTACGAGCAGTACTTC,CASSLTGTYEQYF
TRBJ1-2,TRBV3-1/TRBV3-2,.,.,TGTGCCAGCAGCCAAGAGCTCAGGGCTAACTATGGCTACACCTTC,CASSQELRANYGYTF
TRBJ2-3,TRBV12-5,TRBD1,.,TGTGCTAGTGGCCCCGGGACAGGGGGCACAGATACGCAGTATTTT,CASGPGTGGTDTQYF
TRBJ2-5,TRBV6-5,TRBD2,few,TGTGCCACTTCGACTAGCGGGGAGACCCAGTACTTC,CATSTSGETQYF
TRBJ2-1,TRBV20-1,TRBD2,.,TGCAGTGCTAGTCATCCACTAGCGGCGTACAATGAGCAGTTCTTC,CSASHPLAAYNEQFF
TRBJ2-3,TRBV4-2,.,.,TGTGCCAGCAGCCAAGAGAACCCACTCACAGATACGCAGTATTTT,CASSQENPLTDTQYF
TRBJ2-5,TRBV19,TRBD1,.,TGTGCCAGTAGTATGGGACAGGAAGAGACCCAGTACTTC,CASSMGQEETQYF
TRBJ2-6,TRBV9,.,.,TGTGCCAGCAGCGTAGTCGGGGCTGGGGCCAACGTCCTGACTTTC,CASSVVGAGANVLTF
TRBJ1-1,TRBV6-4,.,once,TGTGCCAGCAGTGAGGTGGAGGGGAGTGAAGCTTTCTTT,CASSEVEGSEAFF
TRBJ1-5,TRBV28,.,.,TGTGCCAGCAGTTTCCTCTCGGGTCTCAATCAGCCCCAGCATTTT,CASSFLSGLNQPQHF
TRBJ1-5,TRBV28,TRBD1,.,TGTGCCACCTCAACAGGGGTGGACCGACTAAATCAGCCCCAGCATTTT,CATSTGVDRLNQPQHF
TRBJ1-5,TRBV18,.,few,TGTGCCAGCTCACCATACAGACAGGGCAATCAGCCCCAGCATTTT,CASSPYRQGNQPQHF
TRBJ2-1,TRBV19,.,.,TGTGCCAGTAGTATTTTAGGGGAAGCATACAATGAGCAGTTCTTC,CASSILGEAYNEQFF
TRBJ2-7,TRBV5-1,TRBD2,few,TGCGCCAGCAGCAGCCGGGGGGAGCACGAGCAGTACTTC,CASSSRGEHEQYF
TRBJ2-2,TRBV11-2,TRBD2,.,TGTGCCAGCAGCCGAGGCCCTAGCGGGAGTCGCTCCGGGGAGCTGTTTTTT,CASSRGPSGSRSGELFF
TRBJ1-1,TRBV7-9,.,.,TGTGCCAGCAGCTTATCTGGCAAGAACACTGAAGCTTTCTTT,CASSLSGKNTEAFF
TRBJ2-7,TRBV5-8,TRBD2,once,TGTGCCAGCAGCTTCCCTAGCGGGGGTACCCAGCAGTACTTC,CASSFPSGGTQQYF
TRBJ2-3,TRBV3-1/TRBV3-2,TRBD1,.,TGTGCCAGCAGTTTAACAGGGGGATTGGTAGATACGCAGTATTTT,CASSLTGGLVDTQYF
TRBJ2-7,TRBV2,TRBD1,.,TGTGCCAGCAGTGAGGGGACAGGGGTGAACGAGCAGTACTTC,CASSEGTGVNEQYF
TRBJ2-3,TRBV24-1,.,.,TGTGCCACCAGTGCCCCAGTCGGGGATGGAGATACGCAGTATTTT,CATSAPVGDGDTQYF
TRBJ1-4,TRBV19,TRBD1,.,TGTGCCAGTAGCCCGCGCCTGGACAGGGCTGAAAAACTGTTTTTT,CASSPRLDRAEKLFF
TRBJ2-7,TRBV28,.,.,TGTGCCAGCAGTTCACGGACTCTGAGCTCCTACGAGCAGTACTTC,CASSSRTLSSYEQYF
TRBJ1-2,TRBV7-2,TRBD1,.,TGTGCCAGCAGCTTCGACAGGGGTGGCTACACCTTC,CASSFDRGGYTF
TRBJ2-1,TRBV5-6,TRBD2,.,TGTGCCAGCAGCCCTGGGCTAGCGGGTAACTACAATGAGCAGTTCTTC,CASSPGLAGNYNEQFF